This is a list of T cell receptor beta chains from one sample in a study of shared clonotypes between healthy human individuals. Clones were sequenced by immunoSEQ multiplex PCR, and TCRdb holds only the in-frame ones, with some missing. The table includes approximately 600,000 clones, around 96% detected once. The specimen sequenced was naive CD8+ T cells sorted from blood. These TCRs come from a woman aged 25-40 years in good health. Each CDR3 is given with its conserved first and last residue. Each record gives: J gene, clone size, D gene, V gene, CDR3 protein, CDR3 DNA. A D gene is named only where the DNA matches it firmly. Expanded clones are given a class, and other clones once, few, many or no size at all.

TRBJ2-1,.,.,TRBV2,CASSPDRSSYNEQFF,TGTGCCAGCAGCCCAGACAGATCCTCCTACAATGAGCAGTTCTTC
TRBJ2-7,.,TRBD1,TRBV29-1,CSVLDRWSYEQYF,TGCAGCGTTTTGGACAGGTGGTCCTACGAGCAGTACTTC
TRBJ2-7,.,.,TRBV6-1,CASSDSGSPYEQYF,TGTGCCAGCAGTGATTCAGGGAGCCCCTACGAGCAGTACTTC
TRBJ2-5,.,.,TRBV7-9,CASSLDRVQETQYF,TGTGCCAGCAGCTTAGACAGGGTACAAGAGACCCAGTACTTC
TRBJ2-7,few,.,TRBV10-2,CASSEQGHEQYF,TGCGCCAGCAGTGAACAGGGCCACGAGCAGTACTTC
TRBJ2-5,.,TRBD2,TRBV5-6,CASKVAGEETQYF,TGTGCCAGCAAGGTAGCGGGAGAAGAGACCCAGTACTTC
TRBJ2-7,.,.,TRBV2,CASMNLPALTYEQYF,TGTGCCAGCATGAACCTCCCCGCCTTGACCTACGAGCAGTACTTC
TRBJ2-7,once,TRBD1,TRBV2,CASSGPGQVFYEQYF,TGTGCCAGCAGTGGACCGGGACAGGTCTTTTACGAGCAGTACTTC
TRBJ1-1,.,.,TRBV21-1,CASSKAPTEAFF,TGTGCCAGCAGCAAAGCCCCGACAGAAGCTTTCTTT
TRBJ2-1,.,.,TRBV5-6,CASSLDLYNEQFF,TGTGCCAGCAGCTTGGACCTCTACAATGAGCAGTTCTTC
TRBJ2-7,.,TRBD1,TRBV19,CASSTGQGTGYEQYF,TGTGCCAGTAGTACAGGACAGGGGACAGGCTACGAGCAGTACTTC
TRBJ1-1,.,.,TRBV5-6,CASIGFLMNTEAFF,TGTGCCAGCATAGGTTTCCTCATGAACACTGAAGCTTTCTTT
TRBJ2-4,.,.,TRBV11-2,CASSATRIDIQYF,TGTGCCAGCAGCGCCACTAGGATAGACATTCAGTACTTC
TRBJ2-7,.,TRBD2,TRBV7-8,CASSPGLAGGHSYEQYF,TGTGCCAGCAGCCCGGGACTAGCGGGAGGCCATTCGTACGAGCAGTACTTC
TRBJ1-2,.,.,TRBV7-6,CASSFCAESYGYTF,TGTGCCAGCAGCTTTTGCGCTGAATCCTATGGCTACACCTTC
TRBJ2-7,once,.,TRBV6-5,CASQRGAPGEQYF,TGTGCCAGTCAAAGGGGGGCCCCTGGCGAGCAGTACTTC